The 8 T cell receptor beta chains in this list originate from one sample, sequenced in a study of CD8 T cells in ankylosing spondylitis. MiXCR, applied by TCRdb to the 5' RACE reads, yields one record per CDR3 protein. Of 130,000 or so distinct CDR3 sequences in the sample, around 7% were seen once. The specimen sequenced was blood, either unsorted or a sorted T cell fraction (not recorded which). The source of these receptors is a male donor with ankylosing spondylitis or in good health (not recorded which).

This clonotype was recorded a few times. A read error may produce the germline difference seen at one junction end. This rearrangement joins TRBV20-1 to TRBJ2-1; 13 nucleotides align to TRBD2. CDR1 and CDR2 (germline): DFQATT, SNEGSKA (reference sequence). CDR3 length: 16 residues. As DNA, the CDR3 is TGCTGTGCTTTGACTAGCGGGGGGCCCGGATACAATGAGCAGTTCTTC. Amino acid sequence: CCALTSGGPGYNEQFF.

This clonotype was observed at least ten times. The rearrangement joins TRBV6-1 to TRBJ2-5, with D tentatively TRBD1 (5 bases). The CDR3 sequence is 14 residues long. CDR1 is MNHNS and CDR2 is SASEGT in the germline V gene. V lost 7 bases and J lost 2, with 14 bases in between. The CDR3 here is CASTLGLSQETQYF. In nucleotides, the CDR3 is TGTGCCAGCACACTGGGGCTATCACAAGAGACCCAGTACTTC.

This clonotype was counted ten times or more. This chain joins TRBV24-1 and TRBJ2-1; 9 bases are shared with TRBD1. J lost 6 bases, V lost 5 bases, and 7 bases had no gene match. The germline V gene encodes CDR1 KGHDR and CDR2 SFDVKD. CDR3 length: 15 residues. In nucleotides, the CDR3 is TGTGCCACCAGTGGAGGGACAGGGACTTTCAATGAGCAGTTCTTC. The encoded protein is CATSGGTGTFNEQFF.

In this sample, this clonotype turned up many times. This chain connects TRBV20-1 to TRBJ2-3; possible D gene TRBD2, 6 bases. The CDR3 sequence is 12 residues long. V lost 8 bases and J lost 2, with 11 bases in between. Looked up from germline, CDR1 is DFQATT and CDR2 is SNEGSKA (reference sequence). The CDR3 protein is CSPTRPTDTQYF. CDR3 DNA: TGCAGTCCGACTAGGCCCACAGATACGCAGTATTTT.

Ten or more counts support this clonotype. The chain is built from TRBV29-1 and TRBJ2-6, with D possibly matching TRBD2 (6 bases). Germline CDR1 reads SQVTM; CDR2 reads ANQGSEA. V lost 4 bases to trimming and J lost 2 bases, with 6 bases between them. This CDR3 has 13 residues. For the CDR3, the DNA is TGCAGCGTTGGGAGGGCTGGGGCCAACGTCCTGACTTTC. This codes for CSVGRAGANVLTF.

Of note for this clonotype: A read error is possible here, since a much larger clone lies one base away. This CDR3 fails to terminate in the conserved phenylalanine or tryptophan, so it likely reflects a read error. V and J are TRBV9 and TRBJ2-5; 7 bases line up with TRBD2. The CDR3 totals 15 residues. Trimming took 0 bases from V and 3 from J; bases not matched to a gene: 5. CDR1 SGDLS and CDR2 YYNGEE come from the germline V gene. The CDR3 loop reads CASSVGGTTKETQYL. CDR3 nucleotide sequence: TGTGCCAGCAGCGTAGGAGGGACTACTAAAGAGACCCAGTACCTC.

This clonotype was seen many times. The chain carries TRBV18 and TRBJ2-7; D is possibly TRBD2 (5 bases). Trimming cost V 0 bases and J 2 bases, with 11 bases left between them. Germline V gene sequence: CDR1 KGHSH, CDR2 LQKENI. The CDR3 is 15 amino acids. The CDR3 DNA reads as TGTGCCAGCTCACCACCGAGGGATTTTACCTACGAGCAGTACTTC. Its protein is CASSPPRDFTYEQYF. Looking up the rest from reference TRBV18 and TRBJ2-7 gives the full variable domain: NAGVMQNPRHLVRRRGQEARLRCSPMKGHSHVYWYRQLPEEGLKFMVYLQKENIIDESGMPKERFSAEFPKEGPSILRIQQVVRGDSAAYFCASSPPRDFTYEQYFGPGTRLTVT.

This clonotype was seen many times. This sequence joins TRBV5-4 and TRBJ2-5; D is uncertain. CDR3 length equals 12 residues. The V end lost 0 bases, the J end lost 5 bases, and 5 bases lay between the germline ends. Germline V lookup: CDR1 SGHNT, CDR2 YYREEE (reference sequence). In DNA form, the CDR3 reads TGTGCCAGCAGCTTGGACGTCGAGACCCAGTACTTC. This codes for CASSLDVETQYF.